The next 9 T cell receptor beta chains were all read from a single sample in a study of blood T cell repertoires in COVID-19. Here immunoSEQ multiplex PCR was the method, and the copy in TCRdb shows in-frame clones only, minus some. The table includes under 200,000 clones, approximately 84% detected once. The sequenced material came from PBMCs or T cells enriched from blood (not recorded which). These receptors were obtained from a woman between 40 and 55 years old with acute COVID-19.

The V call is TRBV19, the J call TRBJ2-7, with 7 nucleotides matching TRBD1. The CDR3 is 13 amino acids. CDR1 and CDR2 (germline): LNHDA, SQIVND (reference sequence). V dropped 9 bases and J dropped 1; count of bases not matched to a gene: 6. Here the CDR3 DNA reads TGTGCCAGCCGCCGACAGGGTTCCTACGAGCAGTACTTC. Its protein is CASRRQGSYEQYF.

This chain links TRBV3-1 (or the pseudogene TRBV3-2) with TRBJ1-1, with a tentative D call TRBD1 (6 bases). CDR1 LGHDT and CDR2 YNNKEL come from the germline V gene (reference sequence). Trimming cost V 5 bases and J 2 bases, with 24 bases left between them. This CDR3 is 18 amino acids long. CDR3 bases: TGTGCCAGCAGCGGTTATGGTGCTTACAGGGACCCCAACACTGAAGCTTTCTTT. This sequence encodes CASSGYGAYRDPNTEAFF.

The rearrangement links TRBV12-3 or TRBV12-4 to TRBJ2-1; 9 nucleotides agree with TRBD2. The CDR3 loop spans 12 amino acids. J was trimmed by 13 bases and V by 6 bases; bases with no gene match: 7. DNA of the CDR3: TGTGCCAGCAGAGAGAGTAGCGGGAGACAGTTCTTC. Protein sequence: CASRESSGRQFF.

This clone showed up just a few times. The chain joins TRBV10-1 to TRBJ1-3; D remains ambiguous. From germline, CDR1 is WNHNN and CDR2 SYGVQD (reference sequence). With 6 bases removed from V and 4 bases from J, the gap between germline ends came to 19 bases. The CDR3 is made up of 16 amino acids. CDR3 sequence (DNA): TGCGCCAGCAGCCCGTTGTCCCGAGACTACGGAAACACCATATATTTT. Its translation is CASSPLSRDYGNTIYF.

The CDR3, as DNA: TGTGCCAGCTCAAGCGAGTCTGGAAACACCATATATTTT. It translates to CASSSESGNTIYF. This rearrangement joins TRBV7-2 to TRBJ1-3, with D hard to call. The germline gives CDR1 SGHTA, CDR2 FQGNSA. Trimming stripped 8 bases from V and 1 base from J, with 9 bases between. The CDR3 spans 13 residues.

Note on this clone: The same CDR3 also results from other DNA sequences found in this sample. J is TRBJ1-2 and V is TRBV12-3 or TRBV12-4; D may be TRBD1 (6 bases). V lost 5 bases and J 5 bases, leaving 6 bases between the germline ends. The CDR3 is 11 amino acids. CDR3 region: CASSQGYGYTF. The CDR3 DNA reads as TGTGCCAGCAGTCAGGGGTATGGCTACACCTTC.

V usage is TRBV6-1 and J usage is TRBJ1-1; D possibly corresponds to TRBD1 (6 bases). The V gene's germline CDR1 is MNHNS and CDR2 SASEGT. This CDR3 has 14 residues. Trimming removed 0 bases at V and 12 bases at J, with 17 bases between. CDR3: CASSEALGGGVTFF. CDR3 bases: TGTGCCAGCAGTGAAGCGCTTGGAGGGGGGGTTACTTTCTTT.

The rearrangement uses TRBV6-5 and TRBJ2-1, with 7 bases matching TRBD2. Germline assignment: CDR1 MNHEY and CDR2 SVGAGI. The CDR3 has 15 amino acids. Trimming at V came to 7 bases and at J to 0 bases, leaving 6 bases not matched to a gene. The CDR3 region has the DNA TGTGCCAGCAACTCCGGGACTACCTCCTACAATGAGCAGTTCTTC. Translation gives CASNSGTTSYNEQFF.

This chain uses TRBV5-4 with TRBJ2-7; possibly TRBD2 for D (6 bases). Between the trimmed V and J ends, which lost 5 bases and 6 bases, there was a span of 18 bases. From germline, CDR1 is SGHNT and CDR2 YYREEE (reference sequence). This CDR3 is built from 14 residues. CDR3 DNA sequence: TGTGCCAGCAGTCCCCTGGGGGGAGTCGGCGAGCAGTACTTC. It specifies CASSPLGGVGEQYF.